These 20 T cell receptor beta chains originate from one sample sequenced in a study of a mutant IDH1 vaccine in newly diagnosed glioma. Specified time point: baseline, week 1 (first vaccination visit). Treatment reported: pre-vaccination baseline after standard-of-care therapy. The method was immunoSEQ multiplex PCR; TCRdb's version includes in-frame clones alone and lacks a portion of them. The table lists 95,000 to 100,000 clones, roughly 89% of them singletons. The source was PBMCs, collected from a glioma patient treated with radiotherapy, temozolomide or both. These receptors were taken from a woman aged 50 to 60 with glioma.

The CDR3 protein is CASSVGGTRETQYF. In nucleotides, the CDR3 is TGTGCCAGCAGCGTAGGGGGAACCAGAGAGACCCAGTACTTC. The rearrangement joins TRBV9 to TRBJ2-5; D is unresolved. Germline V gene sequence: CDR1 SGDLS, CDR2 YYNGEE. The length of the CDR3 is 14 residues. The V end was cut by 0 bases, the J end by 4 bases, with 10 bases between.

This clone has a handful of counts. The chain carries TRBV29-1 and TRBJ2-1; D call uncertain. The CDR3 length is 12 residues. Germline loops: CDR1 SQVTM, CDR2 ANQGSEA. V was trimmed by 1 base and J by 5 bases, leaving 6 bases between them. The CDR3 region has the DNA TGCAGCGTTGAAGGTAGGAACAATGAGCAGTTCTTC. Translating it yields CSVEGRNNEQFF.

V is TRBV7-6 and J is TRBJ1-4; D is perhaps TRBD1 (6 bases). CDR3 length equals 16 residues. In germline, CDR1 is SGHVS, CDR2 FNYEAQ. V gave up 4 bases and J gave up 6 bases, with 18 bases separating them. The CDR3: CASSSKPGQKDEKLFF. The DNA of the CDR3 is TGTGCCAGCAGCTCCAAACCGGGACAAAAGGATGAAAAACTGTTTTTT.

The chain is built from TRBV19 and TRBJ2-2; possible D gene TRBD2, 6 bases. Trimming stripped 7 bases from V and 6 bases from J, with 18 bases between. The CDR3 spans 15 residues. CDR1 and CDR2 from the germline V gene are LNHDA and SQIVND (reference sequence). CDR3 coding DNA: TGTGCCAGTACCCGAGCGGAGCGGGTATCCGGGGAGCTGTTTTTT. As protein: CASTRAERVSGELFF.

CDR3 nucleotide sequence: TGTGCCAGCAGCCAAGATTTAGATACGCAGTATTTT. Translation gives CASSQDLDTQYF. The chain combines TRBV14 with TRBJ2-3; D is uncertain. The V gene's germline CDR1 is SGHDN and CDR2 FVKESK. Trimming took 0 bases from V and 5 from J, leaving 3 bases between them. The CDR3 spans 12 residues.

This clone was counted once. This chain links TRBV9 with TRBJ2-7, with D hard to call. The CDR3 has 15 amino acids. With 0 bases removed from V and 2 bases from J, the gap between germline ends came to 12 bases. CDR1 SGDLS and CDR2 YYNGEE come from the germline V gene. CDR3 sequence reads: CASSVGAGFPYEQYF. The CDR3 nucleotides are TGTGCCAGCAGCGTAGGTGCAGGCTTCCCCTACGAGCAGTACTTC.

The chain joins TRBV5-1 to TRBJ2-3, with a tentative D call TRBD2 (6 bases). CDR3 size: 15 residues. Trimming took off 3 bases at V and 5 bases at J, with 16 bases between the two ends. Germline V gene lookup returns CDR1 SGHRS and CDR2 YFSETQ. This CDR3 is CASSWTEGHLDTQYF. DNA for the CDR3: TGCGCCAGCAGCTGGACGGAGGGGCATCTAGATACGCAGTATTTT.

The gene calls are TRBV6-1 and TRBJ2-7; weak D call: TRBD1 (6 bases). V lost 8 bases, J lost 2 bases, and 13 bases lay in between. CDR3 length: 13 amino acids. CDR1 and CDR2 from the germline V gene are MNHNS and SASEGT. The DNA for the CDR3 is TGTGCCAGCCAAGGACAGTCGGCCTACGAGCAGTACTTC. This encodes CASQGQSAYEQYF.

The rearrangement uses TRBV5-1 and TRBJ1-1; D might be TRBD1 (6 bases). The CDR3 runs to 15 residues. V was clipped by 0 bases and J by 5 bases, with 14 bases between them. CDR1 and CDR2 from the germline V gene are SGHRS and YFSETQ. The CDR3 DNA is TGCGCCAGCAGCTTGGAGGCAGGGGTAGGGACTGAAGCTTTCTTT. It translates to CASSLEAGVGTEAFF.

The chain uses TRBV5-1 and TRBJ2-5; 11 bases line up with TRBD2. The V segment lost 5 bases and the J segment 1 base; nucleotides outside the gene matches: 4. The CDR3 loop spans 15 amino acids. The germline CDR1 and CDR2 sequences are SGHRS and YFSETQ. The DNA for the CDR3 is TGCGCCAGCAGGTCGACTAGCGGGACCCAAGAGACCCAGTACTTC. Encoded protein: CASRSTSGTQETQYF.

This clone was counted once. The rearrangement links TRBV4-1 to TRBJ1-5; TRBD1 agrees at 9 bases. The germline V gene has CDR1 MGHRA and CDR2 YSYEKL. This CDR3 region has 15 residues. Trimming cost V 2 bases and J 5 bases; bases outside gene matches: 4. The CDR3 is CASSQRRTGDQPQHF. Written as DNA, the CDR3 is TGCGCCAGCAGCCAAAGGAGGACAGGGGATCAGCCCCAGCATTTT.

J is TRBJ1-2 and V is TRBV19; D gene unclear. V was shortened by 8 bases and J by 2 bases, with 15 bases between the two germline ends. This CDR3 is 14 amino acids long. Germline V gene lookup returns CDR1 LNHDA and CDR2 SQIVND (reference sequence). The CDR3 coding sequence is TGTGCCAGTGCCCGGCCTCAACCAAACTATGGCTACACCTTC. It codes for CASARPQPNYGYTF. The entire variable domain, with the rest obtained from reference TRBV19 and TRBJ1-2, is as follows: DGGITQSPKYLFRKEGQNVTLSCEQNLNHDAMYWYRQDPGQGLRLIYYSQIVNDFQKGDIAEGYSVSREKKESFPLTVTSAQKNPTAFYLCASARPQPNYGYTFGSGTRLTVV.

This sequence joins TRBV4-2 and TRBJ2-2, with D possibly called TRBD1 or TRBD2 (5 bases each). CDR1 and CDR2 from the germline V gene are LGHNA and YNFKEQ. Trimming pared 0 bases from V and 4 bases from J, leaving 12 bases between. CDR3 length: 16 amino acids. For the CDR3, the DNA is TGTGCCAGCAGCCAAGATCGTCGGGGCCGCACCGGGGAGCTGTTTTTT. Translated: CASSQDRRGRTGELFF.

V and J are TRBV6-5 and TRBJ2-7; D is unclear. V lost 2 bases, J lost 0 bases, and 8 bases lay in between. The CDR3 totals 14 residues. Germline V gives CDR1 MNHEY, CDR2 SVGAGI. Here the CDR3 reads CASSYQAISYEQYF. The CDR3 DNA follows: TGTGCCAGCAGTTACCAAGCGATCTCCTACGAGCAGTACTTC.

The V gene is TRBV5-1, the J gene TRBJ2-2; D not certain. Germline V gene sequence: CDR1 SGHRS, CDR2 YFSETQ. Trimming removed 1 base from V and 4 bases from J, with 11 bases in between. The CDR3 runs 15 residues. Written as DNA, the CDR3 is TGCGCCAGCAGCTTGCGAGTCATCCTCACCGGGGAGCTGTTTTTT. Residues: CASSLRVILTGELFF.

CDR3: CASSLGLVRSAKNIQYF. Written as DNA, the CDR3 is TGTGCCAGCAGCTTAGGGTTAGTCAGATCAGCCAAAAACATTCAGTACTTC. V usage is TRBV7-2 and J usage is TRBJ2-4; no clear D. The CDR3 extends over 17 amino acids. V lost 1 base and J 0 bases, leaving 13 bases between the germline ends. Germline V gives CDR1 SGHTA, CDR2 FQGNSA.

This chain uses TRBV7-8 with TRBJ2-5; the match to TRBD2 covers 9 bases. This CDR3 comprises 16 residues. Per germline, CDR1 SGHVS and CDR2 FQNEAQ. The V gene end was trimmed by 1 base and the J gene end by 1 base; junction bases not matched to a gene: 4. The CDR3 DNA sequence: TGTGCCAGCAGCTTAGTGGCGGGAGGGATCCAAGAGACCCAGTACTTC. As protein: CASSLVAGGIQETQYF.

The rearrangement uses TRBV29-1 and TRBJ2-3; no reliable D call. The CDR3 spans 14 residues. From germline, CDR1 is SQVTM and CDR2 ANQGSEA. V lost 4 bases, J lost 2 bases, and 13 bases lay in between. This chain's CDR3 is CSVGQATTTDTQYF. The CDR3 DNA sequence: TGCAGCGTTGGACAAGCCACCACCACAGATACGCAGTATTTT.

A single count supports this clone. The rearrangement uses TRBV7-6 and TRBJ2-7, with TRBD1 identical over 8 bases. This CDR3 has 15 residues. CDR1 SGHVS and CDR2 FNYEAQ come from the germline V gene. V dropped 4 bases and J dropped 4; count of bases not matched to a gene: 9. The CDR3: CASSSRQGIWYEQYF. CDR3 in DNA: TGTGCCAGCAGCTCCAGACAGGGGATCTGGTACGAGCAGTACTTC. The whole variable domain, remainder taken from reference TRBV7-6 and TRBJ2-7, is GAGVSQSPRYKVTKRGQDVALRCDPISGHVSLYWYRQALGQGPEFLTYFNYEAQQDKSGLPNDRFSAERPEGSISTLTIQRTEQRDSAMYRCASSSRQGIWYEQYFGPGTRLTVT.

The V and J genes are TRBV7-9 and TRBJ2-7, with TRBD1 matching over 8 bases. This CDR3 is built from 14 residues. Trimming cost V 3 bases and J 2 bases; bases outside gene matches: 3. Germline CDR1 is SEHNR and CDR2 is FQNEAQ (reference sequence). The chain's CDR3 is CASSLLQGAYEQYF. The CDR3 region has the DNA TGTGCCAGCAGCTTGTTACAGGGGGCCTACGAGCAGTACTTC.